This is a list of T cell receptor beta chains from one sample in a study of vaccination and CD4 T cells after COVID-19. From the PCR reads, TCRdb called clonotypes with MiXCR, one entry per CDR3 protein. Among some 9,000 distinct CDR3 sequences listed, about 65% were seen once. For these TCRs, the target antigens are not known. Sequenced: CD4+ T cells from blood, cultured in vitro. Receptors were obtained from a human donor who had recovered from COVID-19. CDR3s include the opening cysteine and the closing phenylalanine or tryptophan. D genes are given only for firm matches. Expanded clones are given a class, and other clones once, few, many or no size at all.

v_call	d_call	j_call	clone_size	cdr3_nt	cdr3_aa
TRBV15	TRBD2	TRBJ2-3	-	TGTGCCACCAGCTCCCGTAGCGGGGGGGGGACAGATACGCAGTATTTT	CATSSRSGGGTDTQYF
TRBV4-1	-	TRBJ1-5	-	TGCGCCAGCAGCCAAGATCACCCATACAATCAGCCCCAGCATTTT	CASSQDHPYNQPQHF
TRBV20-1	-	TRBJ2-1	-	TGCAGTGCCAAGATCGGTGGGGGAGCAAGAGGCTATGAGCAGTTCTTC	CSAKIGGGARGYEQFF
TRBV6-1	-	TRBJ1-1	-	TGTGCCAGCAGTGCCGCCGGGGACACGAACACTGAAGCTTTCTTT	CASSAAGDTNTEAFF
TRBV7-2	-	TRBJ1-3	-	TGTGCCAGCAGCTTAGCATACAGGGTGTCGGGAAACACCATATATTTT	CASSLAYRVSGNTIYF
TRBV2	-	TRBJ1-1	-	TGTGCCAGCGCGCGGGAGCGGAACACTGAAGCTTTCTTT	CASARERNTEAFF
TRBV30	TRBD1	TRBJ1-2	-	TGTGCCTTGGGACAGGGGGCAAACTATGGCTACACCTTC	CALGQGANYGYTF
TRBV5-5	-	TRBJ1-2	-	TGTGCCAGCAGCTTTCAAGGTCCGGGAGTTCGGGGTGGCTACACCTTC	CASSFQGPGVRGGYTF
TRBV2	TRBD2	TRBJ2-7	-	TGTGCCAGCAGTGAAGCGGCTAGCGGGGGTTCCTACGAGCAGTACTTC	CASSEAASGGSYEQYF
TRBV6-1	TRBD1	TRBJ1-2	-	TGTGCCAGCAGCTGGGGACAGGGGGCTTATGGCTACACCTTC	CASSWGQGAYGYTF
TRBV6-2/TRBV6-3	-	TRBJ2-4	-	TGTGCCAGCAGTGGCACGACAGTCGCGATCAACATTCAGTACTTC	CASSGTTVAINIQYF
TRBV29-1	-	TRBJ2-2	-	TGCAGCGTTGAAGCGCGGACGAACACCGGGGAGCTGTTTTTT	CSVEARTNTGELFF
TRBV6-2/TRBV6-3	TRBD2	TRBJ2-5	-	TGTGCCAGCAGCACCGGGACTAGGGCCCTTGAGACCCAGTACTTC	CASSTGTRALETQYF
TRBV7-8	-	TRBJ1-3	once	TGTGCCAGCATCCCCGTGGGATTCTCTGGAAACACCATATATTTT	CASIPVGFSGNTIYF
TRBV20-1	TRBD2	TRBJ2-5	-	TGCAGTGCTGAGGGGACTAGCGGGAGCCAACTCCAAGAGACCCAGTACTTC	CSAEGTSGSQLQETQYF
TRBV7-2	-	TRBJ1-3	-	TGTGCCAGCAGCTTAGTGGCGGACAGCGGAAACACCATATATTTT	CASSLVADSGNTIYF
TRBV20-1	-	TRBJ2-1	-	TGCAGTGCTAGAGCCCCCTCGGGGTACAATGAGCAGTTCTTC	CSARAPSGYNEQFF
TRBV30	-	TRBJ2-5	-	TGTGCCTGGAACCAACAAGAGACCCAGTACTTC	CAWNQQETQYF
TRBV20-1	-	TRBJ1-5	once	TGCAGTGCTAGAGATGGCGGGGGCAATCAGCCCCAGCATTTT	CSARDGGGNQPQHF
TRBV28	-	TRBJ2-5	-	TGTGCCAGCAGTTTAGGGGGACCCCAAAAGACCCAGTACTTC	CASSLGGPQKTQYF
TRBV7-9	-	TRBJ1-2	-	TGTGCCAGCAGCTTAGCGCGTGCAGGGAATGGCTACACCTTC	CASSLARAGNGYTF
TRBV2	-	TRBJ2-5	-	TGTGCCAGCAGTGGGCGGAAACAAGAGACCCAGTACTTC	CASSGRKQETQYF
TRBV6-1	-	TRBJ2-7	few	TGTGCCAGCGGGGGGAGAAGACAGGGCTCCTACGAGCAGTACTTC	CASGGRRQGSYEQYF